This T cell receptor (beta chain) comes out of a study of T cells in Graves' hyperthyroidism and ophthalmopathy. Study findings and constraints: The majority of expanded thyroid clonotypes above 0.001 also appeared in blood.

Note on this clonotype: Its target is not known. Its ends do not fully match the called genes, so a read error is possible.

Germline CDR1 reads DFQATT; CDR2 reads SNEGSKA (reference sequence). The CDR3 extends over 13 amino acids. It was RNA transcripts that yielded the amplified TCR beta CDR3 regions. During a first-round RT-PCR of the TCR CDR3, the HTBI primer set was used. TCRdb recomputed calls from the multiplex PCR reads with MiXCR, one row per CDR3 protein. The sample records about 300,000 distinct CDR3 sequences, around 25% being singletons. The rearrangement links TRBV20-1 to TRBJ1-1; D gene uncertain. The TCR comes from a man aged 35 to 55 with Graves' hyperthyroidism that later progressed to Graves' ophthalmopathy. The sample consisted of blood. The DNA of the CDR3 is TGCAGTGCGCCGAAGCTCTCGGAGACTGAAGCCTTCTTT. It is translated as CSAPKLSETEAFF.